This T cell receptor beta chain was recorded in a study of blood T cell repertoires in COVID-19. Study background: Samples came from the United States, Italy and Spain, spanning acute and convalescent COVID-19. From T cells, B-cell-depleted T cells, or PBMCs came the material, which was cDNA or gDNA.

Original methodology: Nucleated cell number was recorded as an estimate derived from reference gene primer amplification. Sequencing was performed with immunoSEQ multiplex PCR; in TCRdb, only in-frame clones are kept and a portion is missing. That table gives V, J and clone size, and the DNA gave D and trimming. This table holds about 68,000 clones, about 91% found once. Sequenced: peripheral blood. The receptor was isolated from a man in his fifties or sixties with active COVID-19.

CDR3: CASISGGAGQETQYF. Written as DNA, the CDR3 is TGTGCCAGTATTAGCGGGGGGGCCGGGCAAGAGACCCAGTACTTC. The chain combines TRBV6-5 with TRBJ2-5; 11 bases are a match to TRBD2. CDR3 length: 15 residues. The germline gives CDR1 MNHEY, CDR2 SVGAGI. Unmatched junction bases numbered 8, after V lost 9 bases and J lost 2 bases.